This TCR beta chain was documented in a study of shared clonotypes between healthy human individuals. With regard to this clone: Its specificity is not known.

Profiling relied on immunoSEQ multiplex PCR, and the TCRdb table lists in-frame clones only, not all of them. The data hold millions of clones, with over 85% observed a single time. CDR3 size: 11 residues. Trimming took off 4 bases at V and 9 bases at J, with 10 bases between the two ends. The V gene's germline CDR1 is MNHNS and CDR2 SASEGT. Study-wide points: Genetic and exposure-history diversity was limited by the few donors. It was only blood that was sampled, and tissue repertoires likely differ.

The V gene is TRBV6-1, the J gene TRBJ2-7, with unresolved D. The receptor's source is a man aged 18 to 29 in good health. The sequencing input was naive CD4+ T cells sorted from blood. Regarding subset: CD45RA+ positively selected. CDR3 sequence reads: CASSGDSGQYF. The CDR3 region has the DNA TGTGCCAGCAGTGGCGATTCTGGGCAGTACTTC.